This TCR beta chain was retrieved from a study of post-analysis software for immune sequencing data. Across the study: Progressive-relapsing, secondary progressive and relapsing-remitting multiple sclerosis were among the disease courses included.

The CDR3 loop spans 16 amino acids. The germline CDR1 and CDR2 sequences are SQVTM and ANQGSEA. The V and J ends lost 0 bases and 0 bases respectively, with 14 bases between them. Prepared TCR beta cDNA libraries contained unique molecular identifiers. TCRdb reprocessed the PCR reads via MiXCR and lists one record per CDR3 protein. The repertoire includes about 200,000 distinct CDR3 sequences, 25% to 35% of them detected once, and about 3.4% sits in the top ten. Findings and limits, study-wide: Those samples that were prepared in the same batch co-clustered strongly by F measure. TRBV5-6, TRBV5-1 and TRBV20-1 belonged to a set of a handful of TRBV segments that were more frequent in patients than controls.

With respect to this clonotype: Antigen unknown.

The origin of this receptor is a girl aged 2-17 years with multiple sclerosis. Input material: blood. J is TRBJ1-1 and V is TRBV29-1; D perhaps matches TRBD1 (6 bases). CDR3: CSVEDPTGTLNTEAFF. Here the CDR3 DNA reads TGCAGCGTTGAAGACCCCACCGGGACACTGAACACTGAAGCTTTCTTT.